This T cell receptor beta chain was recovered during a study of blood T cell repertoires in COVID-19. Turning to the study itself: PBMCs, B-cell-depleted T cells, or T cells were the source of the cDNA or gDNA that made up the material.

Sequencing was performed with immunoSEQ multiplex PCR; in TCRdb, only in-frame clones are kept and a portion is missing. Among 190,000 or so clones, about 88% were seen once, and the ten largest hold less than 3%. CDR3 length: 14 amino acids. Trimming took off 5 bases at V and 5 bases at J, with 15 bases between the two ends. Germline-derived CDR1 and CDR2 are SEHNR and FQNEAQ (reference sequence). The sample taken for sequencing was peripheral blood. The chain has TRBV7-9 and TRBJ1-2; no clear D gene. The clonotype comes from a woman aged 25-40 years with active or convalescent COVID-19. The CDR3 loop is CASSQATVPYGYTF. DNA for the CDR3: TGTGCCAGCAGCCAAGCCACAGTCCCGTATGGCTACACCTTC.